Only one count was recorded for the clone carrying this TCR beta chain. Methods used by the authors: Quantification of nucleated cells was approximated via reference gene primer amplification. Produced via immunoSEQ multiplex PCR; TCRdb's table is partial and in-frame only. V and J calls plus clone size are reproduced from that table; the DNA served to infer D and trimming. The sample has approximately 300,000 clones, approximately 86% seen once. This entry comes from a study of blood T cell repertoires in COVID-19. For the study at large: Nucleic acid was either cDNA or gDNA, and it came from T cells, B-cell-depleted T cells, or PBMCs.

The Seattle patients joined while their infection was active and were tracked longitudinally afterward. There are 14 residues in the CDR3. Germline values: CDR1 LNHDA, CDR2 SQIVND (reference sequence). V was clipped by 10 bases and J by 4 bases; unmatched bases: 12. The sequence was obtained from a human donor with COVID-19, enrolled during active disease. The donor label of this sample is uncertain. Material for sequencing was peripheral blood. The chain recombines TRBV19 with TRBJ1-1, with TRBD1 identical over 7 bases. The CDR3 here is CATKTGPQGTEAFF. CDR3 nucleotide sequence: TGTGCCACTAAGACAGGGCCGCAGGGCACTGAAGCTTTCTTT.